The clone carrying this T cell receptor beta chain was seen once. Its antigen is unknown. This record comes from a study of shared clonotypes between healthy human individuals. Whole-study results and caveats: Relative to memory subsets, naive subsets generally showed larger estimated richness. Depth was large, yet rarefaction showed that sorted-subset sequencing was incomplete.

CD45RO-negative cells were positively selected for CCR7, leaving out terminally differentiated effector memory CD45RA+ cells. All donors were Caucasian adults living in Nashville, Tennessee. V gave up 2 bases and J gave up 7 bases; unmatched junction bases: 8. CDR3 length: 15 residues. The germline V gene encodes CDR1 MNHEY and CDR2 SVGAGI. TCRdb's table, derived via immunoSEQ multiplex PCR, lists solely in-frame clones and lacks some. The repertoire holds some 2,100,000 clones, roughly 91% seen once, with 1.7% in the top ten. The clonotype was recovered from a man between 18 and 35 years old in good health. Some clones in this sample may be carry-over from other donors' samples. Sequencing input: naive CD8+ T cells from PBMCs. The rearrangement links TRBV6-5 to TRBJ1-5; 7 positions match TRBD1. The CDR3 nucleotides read TGTGCCAGCAGTTACGCACAGGGGTTGGGGCAGCCCCAGCATTTT. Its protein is CASSYAQGLGQPQHF.